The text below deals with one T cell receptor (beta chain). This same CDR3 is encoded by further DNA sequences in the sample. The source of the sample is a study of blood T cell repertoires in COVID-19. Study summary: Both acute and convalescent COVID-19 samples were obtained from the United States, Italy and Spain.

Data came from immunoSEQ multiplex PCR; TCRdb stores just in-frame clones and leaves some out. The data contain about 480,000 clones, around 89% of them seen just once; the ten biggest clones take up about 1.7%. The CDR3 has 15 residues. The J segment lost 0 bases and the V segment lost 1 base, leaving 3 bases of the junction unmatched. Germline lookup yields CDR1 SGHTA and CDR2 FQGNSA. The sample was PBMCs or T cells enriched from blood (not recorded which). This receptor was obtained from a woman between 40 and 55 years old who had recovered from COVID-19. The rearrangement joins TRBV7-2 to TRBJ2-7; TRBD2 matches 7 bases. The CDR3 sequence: CASSLGLAVSYEQYF. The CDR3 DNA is TGTGCCAGCAGCTTAGGTCTAGCGGTCTCCTACGAGCAGTACTTC. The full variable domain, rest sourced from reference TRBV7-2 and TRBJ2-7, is GAGVSQSPSNKVTEKGKDVELRCDPISGHTALYWYRQSLGQGLEFLIYFQGNSAPDKSGLPSDRFSAERTGGSVSTLTIQRTQQEDSAVYLCASSLGLAVSYEQYFGPGTRLTVT.